The next 28 T cell receptor beta chains were all read from a single sample in a study of blood T cell repertoires in COVID-19. The repertoire was sequenced with immunoSEQ multiplex PCR; TCRdb's copy has only in-frame clones and lacks some. Of around 100,000 clones detected, about 86% appear once; the ten largest clones hold 2.5% to 4%. The specimen sequenced was peripheral blood. These receptors all come from a woman older than 75 with active or convalescent COVID-19.

The chain carries TRBV30 and TRBJ2-5; 13 bases fit TRBD2. This CDR3 is 19 amino acids long. Germline V gene lookup returns CDR1 GTSNPN and CDR2 SVGIG (reference sequence). The V and J ends lost 3 bases and 1 base, in that order; junction bases with no gene match: 14. The CDR3 here is CAWRDASLTSGGTQETQYF. DNA of the CDR3: TGTGCCTGGAGGGACGCCAGCCTGACTAGCGGGGGGACCCAAGAGACCCAGTACTTC.

Only a few counts were recorded for this clone. The gene calls are TRBV6-5 and TRBJ1-1, with D possibly being TRBD1 (5 bases). The CDR3 has 14 amino acids. Looked up from germline, CDR1 is MNHEY and CDR2 is SVGAGI. Trimming shortened V by 5 bases and J by 0 bases, and 10 bases separated the two germline ends. CDR3 residues: CASSPGPLNTEAFF. CDR3 nucleotides: TGTGCCAGCAGTCCAGGGCCCTTGAACACTGAAGCTTTCTTT.

V is TRBV12-3 or TRBV12-4 and J is TRBJ2-5, with a tentative D call TRBD2 (7 bases). The length of the CDR3 is 13 residues. Trimming took 11 bases from V and 2 from J, leaving 15 bases between them. The CDR3 region has the DNA TGTGCCGTCAGTGCGGGGGCTCAAGAGACCCAGTACTTC. As protein: CAVSAGAQETQYF.

J is TRBJ2-3 and V is TRBV5-1; TRBD2 aligns across 9 bases. Germline V CDR1 and CDR2: SGHRS, YFSETQ. The CDR3 sequence is 15 residues long. Trimming removed 4 bases from V and 1 base from J; junction bases left unmatched: 4. DNA of the CDR3: TGCGCCAGCAGCCTTAGCGGGGGTGGCACAGATACGCAGTATTTT. Translating gives CASSLSGGGTDTQYF.

The chain couples TRBV28 to TRBJ1-2, with 7 bases lining up with TRBD1. Germline V CDR1 and CDR2: MDHEN, SYDVKM. This CDR3 region has 15 residues. V shed 7 bases, J shed 8 bases, and the junction held 16 bases outside the gene matches. The CDR3 sequence is CASTLRQGPVLGYTF. The CDR3 coding sequence is TGTGCCAGCACCCTAAGACAGGGCCCCGTTTTAGGCTACACCTTC.

The V call is TRBV7-2, the J call TRBJ2-2; 7 bases align to TRBD1. V shed 3 bases, J shed 4 bases, and the junction held 2 bases outside the gene matches. Germline V gene lookup returns CDR1 SGHTA and CDR2 FQGNSA. This CDR3 has 14 residues. CDR3 in amino acids: CASSLGTVTGELFF. The CDR3 coding sequence is TGTGCCAGCAGCTTGGGGACAGTCACCGGGGAGCTGTTTTTT.

V gene TRBV19 combines with J gene TRBJ2-7; 12 bases fit TRBD2. V gave up 5 bases and J gave up 6 bases; unmatched junction bases: 5. CDR3 length: 14 amino acids. Germline V CDR1 and CDR2: LNHDA, SQIVND (reference sequence). CDR3 nucleotide sequence: TGTGCCAGTAGTCCCCGGACTAGCGGGACCGAGCAGTACTTC. This encodes CASSPRTSGTEQYF.

The chain carries TRBV6-4 and TRBJ2-7; TRBD2 matches at 12 bases. V was clipped by 6 bases and J by 3 bases; unmatched bases: 3. The CDR3 loop spans 14 amino acids. Germline-derived CDR1 and CDR2 are MRHNA and SNTAGT. CDR3 residues: CASSRLAGVYEQYF. The CDR3 region has the DNA TGTGCCAGCAGCCGACTAGCGGGGGTCTACGAGCAGTACTTC.

The V call is TRBV7-9, the J call TRBJ1-2; the D is unclear. Between the trimmed V and J ends, which lost 1 base and 5 bases, there was a span of 5 bases. Looked up from germline, CDR1 is SEHNR and CDR2 is FQNEAQ (reference sequence). This CDR3 has 12 residues. DNA for the CDR3: TGTGCCAGCAGCTTAGGTCTTTATGGCTACACCTTC. Its translation is CASSLGLYGYTF.

The chain couples TRBV6-6 to TRBJ2-6, with 7 bases matching TRBD1. Germline CDR1 reads MNHNY; CDR2 reads SVGAGI (reference sequence). The CDR3 spans 16 residues. V trimming: 6 bases; J trimming: 0 bases; junction bases outside the gene matches: 5. In DNA, the CDR3 is TGTGCCAGCAGCCGGACAGGCACCTCTGGGGCCAACGTCCTGACTTTC. As protein: CASSRTGTSGANVLTF.

This sequence joins TRBV6-5 and TRBJ2-3, with D perhaps TRBD1 (5 bases). This CDR3 contains 15 residues. The V and J ends lost 2 bases and 4 bases respectively, with 13 bases between them. Germline assignment: CDR1 MNHEY and CDR2 SVGAGI. The CDR3 DNA follows: TGTGCCAGCAGTTACGCGGCAGGGTGGGCAGATACGCAGTATTTT. Encoded protein: CASSYAAGWADTQYF.

The chain employs TRBV7-2 and TRBJ1-1, with a tentative D call TRBD1 (5 bases). The V gene lost 6 bases and the J gene lost 5 bases, with 13 bases spanning the gap. The CDR3 runs 13 residues. CDR1 and CDR2 (germline): SGHTA, FQGNSA. The CDR3 sequence is CASRQGAGTEAFF. CDR3 in DNA: TGTGCCAGCAGGCAGGGTGCGGGGACTGAAGCTTTCTTT.

The CDR3: CASSLGTGGSLSGANVLTF. Written as DNA, the CDR3 is TGCGCCAGCAGCTTGGGGACAGGGGGCTCTCTCTCTGGGGCCAACGTCCTGACTTTC. This chain joins TRBV5-1 and TRBJ2-6; 11 bases agree with TRBD1. Germline assignment: CDR1 SGHRS and CDR2 YFSETQ. V lost 0 bases and J lost 0; bases outside the gene matches: 5. There are 19 residues in the CDR3.

V is TRBV9 and J is TRBJ1-2; D possibly corresponds to TRBD1 (6 bases). V was pared by 3 bases and J by 8 bases, with 17 bases between. Germline lookup yields CDR1 SGDLS and CDR2 YYNGEE. This CDR3 is 14 amino acids long. This CDR3 is CASSGVWGPGGYTF. CDR3 bases: TGTGCCAGCAGCGGCGTATGGGGGCCCGGCGGCTACACCTTC. Combining the CDR3 with reference TRBV9 and TRBJ1-2 gives the whole variable domain DSGVTQTPKHLITATGQRVTLRCSPRSGDLSVYWYQQSLDQGLQFLIQYYNGEERAKGNILERFSAQQFPDLHSELNLSSLELGDSALYFCASSGVWGPGGYTFGSGTRLTVV.

This clone was counted a single time. This chain uses TRBV19 with TRBJ1-2; D may be TRBD1 (6 bases). The V end lost 6 bases, the J end lost 2 bases, and 10 bases lay between the germline ends. The CDR3 consists of 13 residues. CDR1 LNHDA and CDR2 SQIVND come from the germline V gene (reference sequence). The DNA of the CDR3 is TGTGCCAGTAGGACTCAGGGGAACTATGGCTACACCTTC. Translation gives CASRTQGNYGYTF. Together with reference TRBV19 and TRBJ1-2, the CDR3 gives the full variable domain: DGGITQSPKYLFRKEGQNVTLSCEQNLNHDAMYWYRQDPGQGLRLIYYSQIVNDFQKGDIAEGYSVSREKKESFPLTVTSAQKNPTAFYLCASRTQGNYGYTFGSGTRLTVV.

The gene calls are TRBV10-3 and TRBJ2-7, with D possibly TRBD1 on 6 matching bases. Trimming shortened V by 9 bases and J by 0 bases, and 15 bases separated the two germline ends. This CDR3 is built from 14 residues. Germline V gene data show CDR1 as ENHRY and CDR2 as SYGVKD. DNA of the CDR3: TGTGCCATGGGGGCGGCATCTAGCTCCTACGAGCAGTACTTC. This encodes CAMGAASSSYEQYF.

The V call is TRBV4-2, the J call TRBJ2-7; 14 bases align to TRBD2. Germline lookup yields CDR1 LGHNA and CDR2 YNFKEQ. The CDR3 is 15 amino acids. V trimming: 6 bases; J trimming: 6 bases; junction bases outside the gene matches: 7. CDR3 DNA sequence: TGTGCCAGCAGATCAAGACTAGCGGGGGGGCCCGAGCAGTACTTC. The encoded protein is CASRSRLAGGPEQYF.

Comments on this clone: The junction does not match germline at one end; this may be a read error. CDR3 nucleotides: TGTGCCAGCAGTTGCCCGGGACAGCCTTTT. This translates into CASSCPGQPF. The V call is TRBV6-5, the J call TRBJ1-5, with 7 positions matching TRBD1. Germline loops: CDR1 MNHEY, CDR2 SVGAGI. The CDR3 runs 10 residues.

The chain recombines TRBV19 with TRBJ1-5, with TRBD1 matching over 7 bases. Germline values: CDR1 LNHDA, CDR2 SQIVND (reference sequence). The V segment lost 5 bases and the J segment 6 bases; nucleotides outside the gene matches: 13. The CDR3 is made up of 16 amino acids. The CDR3, as DNA: TGTGCCAGTAGTCCCCGACAGGGTCGGAACCCTCAGCCCCAGCATTTT. It yields the protein CASSPRQGRNPQPQHF.

The gene calls are TRBV18 and TRBJ1-5; 8 nucleotides agree with TRBD1. The V segment lost 4 bases and the J segment 8 bases; nucleotides outside the gene matches: 4. Germline assignment: CDR1 KGHSH and CDR2 LQKENI. The CDR3 has 13 residues. The CDR3 nucleotides are TGTGCCAGCTCACGGACAGGGCAGGAGCCCCAGCATTTT. This gives the protein CASSRTGQEPQHF.

J is TRBJ1-5 and V is TRBV18; D may be TRBD1 (5 bases). The CDR3 spans 13 residues. Germline V lookup: CDR1 KGHSH, CDR2 LQKENI. Trimming stripped 6 bases from V and 6 bases from J, with 12 bases between. The CDR3 sequence: CASSRTSSQPQHF. CDR3 sequence (DNA): TGTGCCAGCTCCCGGACATCCAGTCAGCCCCAGCATTTT.

This clone was found a few times. The chain combines TRBV7-2 with TRBJ2-1, with D perhaps TRBD2 (5 bases). Per the germline V gene, CDR1 is SGHTA and CDR2 is FQGNSA. This CDR3 contains 13 residues. V lost 7 bases and J lost 9, with 16 bases in between. The DNA for the CDR3 is TGTGCCAGCACCCCGGGATGGGCCAGTGAGCAGTTCTTC. Translated: CASTPGWASEQFF.

V usage is TRBV5-1 and J usage is TRBJ2-1; 8 nucleotides align to TRBD2. J was trimmed by 9 bases and V by 4 bases; bases with no gene match: 12. The CDR3 totals 15 residues. Germline values: CDR1 SGHRS, CDR2 YFSETQ. The CDR3 region is CASSPEDGRAGEQFF. CDR3 DNA sequence: TGCGCCAGCAGCCCCGAAGACGGGAGGGCCGGTGAGCAGTTCTTC.

This chain connects TRBV7-3 to TRBJ1-6, with D possibly matching TRBD1 (5 bases). Germline CDR1 SGHTA, CDR2 FQGTGA. Trimming cost V 4 bases and J 14 bases, with 9 bases left between them. This CDR3 comprises 11 residues. For the CDR3, the DNA is TGTGCCAGCAGCTCTGGGGGGGCCCTCCACTTT. It is translated as CASSSGGALHF. Together with reference TRBV7-3 and TRBJ1-6, the CDR3 gives the full variable domain: GAGVSQTPSNKVTEKGKYVELRCDPISGHTALYWYRQSLGQGPEFLIYFQGTGAADDSGLPNDRFFAVRPEGSVSTLKIQRTERGDSAVYLCASSSGGALHFGNGTRLTVT.

The chain combines TRBV12-3 or TRBV12-4 with TRBJ2-5; D remains ambiguous. This CDR3 comprises 13 residues. Trimming removed 2 bases from V and 5 bases from J, with 9 bases in between. The CDR3, as DNA: TGTGCCAGCAGTTTACAGATGGTGGAGACCCAGTACTTC. Encoded protein: CASSLQMVETQYF.

The J gene is TRBJ1-5, the V gene TRBV5-6; a weak D match, TRBD1 (6 bases). The CDR3 runs 15 residues. Trimming took off 4 bases at V and 3 bases at J, with 14 bases between the two ends. Germline CDR1 SGHDT, CDR2 YYEEEE. In DNA form, the CDR3 reads TGTGCCAGCAGCCTTGATGGACAGCACAATCAGCCCCAGCATTTT. Protein: CASSLDGQHNQPQHF.

This clone was recorded once. This chain uses TRBV5-8 with TRBJ2-1; no clear D. The germline CDR1 and CDR2 sequences are SGHTS and YDEGEE. The ends were cut back, 2 bases at V and 1 base at J, with 10 bases in the middle. The CDR3 length is 15 residues. In DNA form, the CDR3 reads TGTGCCAGCAGCTTACCAACCGCGTCCTACAATGAGCAGTTCTTC. Protein sequence: CASSLPTASYNEQFF.

This chain joins TRBV4-2 and TRBJ2-5; 9 bases fit TRBD2. Per the germline V gene, CDR1 is LGHNA and CDR2 is YNFKEQ. V was clipped by 0 bases and J by 4 bases; unmatched bases: 12. The CDR3 runs 18 residues. CDR3 residues: CASSQDLGGGAIIETQYF. The CDR3 DNA follows: TGTGCCAGCAGCCAAGATTTGGGCGGGGGGGCCATTATAGAGACCCAGTACTTC.